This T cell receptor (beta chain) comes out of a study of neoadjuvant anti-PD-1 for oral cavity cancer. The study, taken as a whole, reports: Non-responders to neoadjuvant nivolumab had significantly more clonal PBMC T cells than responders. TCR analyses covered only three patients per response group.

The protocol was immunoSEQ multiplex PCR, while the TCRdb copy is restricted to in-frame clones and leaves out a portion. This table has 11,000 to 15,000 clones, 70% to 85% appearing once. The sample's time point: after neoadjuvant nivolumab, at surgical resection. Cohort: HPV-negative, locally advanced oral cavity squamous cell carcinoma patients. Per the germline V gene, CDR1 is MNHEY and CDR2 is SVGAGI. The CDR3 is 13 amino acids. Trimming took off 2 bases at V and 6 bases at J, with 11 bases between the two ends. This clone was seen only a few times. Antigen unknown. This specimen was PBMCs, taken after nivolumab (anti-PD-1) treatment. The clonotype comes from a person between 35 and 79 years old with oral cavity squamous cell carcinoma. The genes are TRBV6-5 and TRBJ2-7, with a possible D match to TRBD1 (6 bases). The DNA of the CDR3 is TGTGCCAGCAGTTACGTGGGGGCCGGCGAGCAGTACTTC. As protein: CASSYVGAGEQYF.